This is a list of T cell receptor beta chains from one sample in a study of Graves' ophthalmopathy and Graves' hyperthyroidism. TCRdb reprocessed the multiplex PCR reads via MiXCR and lists one record per CDR3 protein. The data hold around 15,000 distinct CDR3 sequences, with roughly 50% observed a single time. Sequenced material: peripheral blood. The source of these receptors is a woman aged 40 to 55 with stable Graves' hyperthyroidism. CDR3s include the opening cysteine and the closing phenylalanine or tryptophan. D genes are given only for firm matches. Not all rows give a size; the values are once, few, many and, for expanded clones, a class.

12,.,TRBV7-2,.,TRBJ2-7,CASSLAAYEQYF,TGTGCCAGCAGCTTAGCTGCCTACGAGCAGTACTTC
15,.,TRBV12-3/TRBV12-4,.,TRBJ2-2,CASSLMHLAAGELFF,TGTGCCAGCAGTTTAATGCATCTAGCCGCCGGGGAGCTGTTTTTT
12,.,TRBV18,.,TRBJ2-3,CASSTSTDTQYF,TGTGCCAGCTCAACTAGCACAGATACGCAGTATTTT
14,.,TRBV4-2,.,TRBJ1-1,CASSQEGFRAEAVF,TGTGCCAGCAGCCAAGAGGGGTTTAGGGCTGAAGCTGTCTTT
13,few,TRBV25-1,.,TRBJ1-6,CASSAGLNSPLHF,TGTGCCAGCAGTGCAGGGCTCAATTCACCCCTCCACTTT
12,.,TRBV7-2,TRBD2,TRBJ2-1,CASRDYHKEQLF,TGTGCCAGCCGGGACTACCACAAGGAGCAGCTCTTC
15,.,TRBV6-6,.,TRBJ1-6,CASSSRQAENSPLHF,TGTGCCAGCAGCTCTCGGCAGGCTGAAAATTCACCCCTCCACTTT
13,once,TRBV29-1,TRBD1,TRBJ1-2,CSVELGQGYGYTF,TGCAGCGTTGAACTAGGACAGGGTTATGGCTACACCTTC
16,many,TRBV20-1,.,TRBJ1-5,CSARVGQGYANQPQHF,TGCAGTGCTAGGGTGGGGCAGGGGTACGCCAATCAGCCCCAGCATTTT
19,many,TRBV7-3,TRBD2,TRBJ2-1,CASSLWSSGGPSSYNEQFF,TGTGCCAGCAGCTTATGGTCTAGCGGGGGGCCTAGCTCCTACAATGAGCAGTTCTTC
16,.,TRBV12-3/TRBV12-4,.,TRBJ1-6,CASSLEGSSYNSPLHF,TGTGCCAGCAGTTTAGAGGGTAGCTCCTATAATTCACCCCTCCACTTT
14,medium-sized,TRBV7-8,TRBD1,TRBJ2-7,CASSLEGTGNEQYF,TGTGCCAGCAGCTTAGAAGGGACAGGGAACGAGCAGTACTTC
13,.,TRBV10-3,.,TRBJ2-3,CAISDSNGDTQYF,TGTGCCATCAGTGACTCCAACGGAGATACGCAGTATTTT